This TCR beta chain came from a study of cytomegalovirus exposure and HLA in healthy donors. The PCR ran on 60 Vbeta and 13 Jbeta primers. The assay was immunoSEQ multiplex PCR, and TCRdb's table has in-frame clones only and misses some. The table records some 170,000 clones, roughly 79% of them present only once. The CDR3 is 15 amino acids. Per germline, CDR1 MNHNY and CDR2 SVGAGI (reference sequence). Unmatched junction bases numbered 1, after V lost 1 base and J lost 2 bases. The sample consisted of PBMCs. The rearrangement uses TRBV6-6 and TRBJ2-1; 8 bases are shared with TRBD1. This sequence was found in a woman between 18 and 29 years old in good health and CMV-seropositive. CDR3 residues: CASSYWDRTYNEQFF. The CDR3 DNA reads as TGTGCCAGCAGTTACTGGGACAGGACCTACAATGAGCAGTTCTTC.